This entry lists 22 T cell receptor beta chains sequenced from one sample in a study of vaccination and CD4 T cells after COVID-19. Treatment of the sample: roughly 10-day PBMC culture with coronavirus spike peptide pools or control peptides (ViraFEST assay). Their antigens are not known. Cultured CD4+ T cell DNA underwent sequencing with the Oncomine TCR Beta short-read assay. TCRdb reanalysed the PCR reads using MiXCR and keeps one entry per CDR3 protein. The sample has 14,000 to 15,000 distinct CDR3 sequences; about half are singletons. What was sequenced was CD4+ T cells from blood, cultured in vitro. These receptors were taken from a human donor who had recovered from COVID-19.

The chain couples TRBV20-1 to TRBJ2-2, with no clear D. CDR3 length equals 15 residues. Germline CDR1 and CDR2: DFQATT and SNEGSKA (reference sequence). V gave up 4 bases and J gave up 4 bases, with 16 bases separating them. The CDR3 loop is CSATRRGWSTGELFF. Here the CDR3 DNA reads TGCAGTGCTACCCGTCGCGGTTGGAGCACCGGGGAGCTGTTTTTT.

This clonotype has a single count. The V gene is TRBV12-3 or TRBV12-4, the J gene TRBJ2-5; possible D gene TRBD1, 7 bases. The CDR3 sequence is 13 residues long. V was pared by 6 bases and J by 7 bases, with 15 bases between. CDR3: CASSGLQGGTQYF. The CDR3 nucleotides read TGTGCCAGCAGCGGACTCCAGGGGGGGACCCAGTACTTC.

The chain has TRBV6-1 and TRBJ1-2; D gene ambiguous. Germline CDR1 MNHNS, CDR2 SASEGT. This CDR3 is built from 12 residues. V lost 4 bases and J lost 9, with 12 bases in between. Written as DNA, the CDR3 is TGTGCCAGCAGTGGTTGGCTGGATCGCTACACCTTC. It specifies CASSGWLDRYTF.

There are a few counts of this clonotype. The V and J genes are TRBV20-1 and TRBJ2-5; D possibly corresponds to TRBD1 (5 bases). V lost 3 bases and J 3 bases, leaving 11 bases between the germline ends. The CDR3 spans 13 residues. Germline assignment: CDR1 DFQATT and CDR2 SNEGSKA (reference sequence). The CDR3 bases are TGCAGTGCTAGGCCCCCAGGGAAAGAGACCCAGTACTTC. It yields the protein CSARPPGKETQYF.

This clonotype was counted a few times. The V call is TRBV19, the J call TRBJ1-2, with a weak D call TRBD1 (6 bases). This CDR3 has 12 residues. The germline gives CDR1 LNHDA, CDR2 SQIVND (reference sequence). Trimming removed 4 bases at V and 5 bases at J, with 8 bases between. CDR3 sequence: CASSTTGYGYTF. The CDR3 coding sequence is TGTGCCAGTAGTACGACAGGTTATGGCTACACCTTC.

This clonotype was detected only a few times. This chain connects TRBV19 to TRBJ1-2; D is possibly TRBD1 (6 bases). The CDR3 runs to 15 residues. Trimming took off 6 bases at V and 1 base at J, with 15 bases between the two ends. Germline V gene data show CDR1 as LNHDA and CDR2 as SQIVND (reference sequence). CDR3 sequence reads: CASRDSSSFNYGYTF. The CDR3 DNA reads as TGTGCCAGTAGGGACAGTAGTTCTTTTAACTATGGCTACACCTTC. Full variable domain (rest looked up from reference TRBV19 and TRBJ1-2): DGGITQSPKYLFRKEGQNVTLSCEQNLNHDAMYWYRQDPGQGLRLIYYSQIVNDFQKGDIAEGYSVSREKKESFPLTVTSAQKNPTAFYLCASRDSSSFNYGYTFGSGTRLTVV.

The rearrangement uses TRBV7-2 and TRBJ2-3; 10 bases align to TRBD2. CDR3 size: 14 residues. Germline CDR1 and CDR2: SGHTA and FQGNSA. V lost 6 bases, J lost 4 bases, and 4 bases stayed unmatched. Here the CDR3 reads CASRPGTSADTQYF. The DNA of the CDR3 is TGTGCCAGCAGGCCCGGGACTAGCGCAGATACGCAGTATTTT.

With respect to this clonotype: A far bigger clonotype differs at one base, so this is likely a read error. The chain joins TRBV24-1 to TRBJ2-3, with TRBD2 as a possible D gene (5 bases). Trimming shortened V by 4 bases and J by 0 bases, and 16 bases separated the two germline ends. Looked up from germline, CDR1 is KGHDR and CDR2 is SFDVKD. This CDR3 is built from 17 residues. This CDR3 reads CATSEARLAISTDTQYF. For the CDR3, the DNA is TGTGCCACCAGTGAAGCGAGGCTAGCTATTAGCACAGATACGCAGTATTTT.

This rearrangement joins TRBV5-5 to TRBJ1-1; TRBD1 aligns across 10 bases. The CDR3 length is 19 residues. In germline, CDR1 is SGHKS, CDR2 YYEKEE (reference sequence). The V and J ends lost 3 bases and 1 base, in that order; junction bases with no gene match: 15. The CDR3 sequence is CASSSRRSGQGFSNTEAFF. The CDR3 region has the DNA TGTGCCAGCAGCTCCAGGAGGTCGGGACAGGGGTTTTCGAACACTGAAGCTTTCTTT.

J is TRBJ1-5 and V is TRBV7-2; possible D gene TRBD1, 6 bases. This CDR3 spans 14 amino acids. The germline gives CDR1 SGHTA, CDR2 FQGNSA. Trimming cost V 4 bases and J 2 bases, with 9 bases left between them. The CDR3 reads CASSSRQGNQPQHF. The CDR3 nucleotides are TGTGCCAGCAGCTCCCGACAGGGCAATCAGCCCCAGCATTTT.

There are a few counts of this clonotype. The CDR3 region is CASSYSRGGAGDTQYF. The CDR3, as DNA: TGTGCCAGCAGTTACTCGAGAGGGGGCGCGGGGGATACGCAGTATTTT. V is TRBV6-2 or TRBV6-3 and J is TRBJ2-3, with D possibly matching TRBD1 (7 bases). Germline CDR1 reads MNHEY; CDR2 reads SVGEGT. V was cut by 0 bases and J by 6 bases, with 16 bases left in between. This CDR3 is 16 amino acids long.

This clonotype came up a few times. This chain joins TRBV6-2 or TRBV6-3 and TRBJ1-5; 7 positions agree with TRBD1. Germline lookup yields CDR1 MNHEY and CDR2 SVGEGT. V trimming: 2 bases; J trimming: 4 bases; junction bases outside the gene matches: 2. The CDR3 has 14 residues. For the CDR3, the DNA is TGTGCCAGCAGTTACGTACAGGGGAATCAGCCCCAGCATTTT. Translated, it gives CASSYVQGNQPQHF.

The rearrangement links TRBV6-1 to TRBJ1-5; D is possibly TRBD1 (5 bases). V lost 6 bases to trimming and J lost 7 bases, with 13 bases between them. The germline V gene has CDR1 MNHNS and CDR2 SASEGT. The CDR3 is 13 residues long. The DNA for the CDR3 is TGTGCCAGCAGATCTGGGGGGAGCCAGCCCCAGCATTTT. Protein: CASRSGGSQPQHF.

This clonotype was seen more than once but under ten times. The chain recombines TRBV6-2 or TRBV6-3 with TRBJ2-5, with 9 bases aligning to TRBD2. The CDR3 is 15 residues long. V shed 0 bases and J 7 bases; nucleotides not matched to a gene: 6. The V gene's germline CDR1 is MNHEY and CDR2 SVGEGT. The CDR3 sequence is CASSYSAGGRVTQYF. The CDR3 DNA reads TGTGCCAGCAGTTACTCGGCGGGAGGGAGGGTGACCCAGTACTTC.

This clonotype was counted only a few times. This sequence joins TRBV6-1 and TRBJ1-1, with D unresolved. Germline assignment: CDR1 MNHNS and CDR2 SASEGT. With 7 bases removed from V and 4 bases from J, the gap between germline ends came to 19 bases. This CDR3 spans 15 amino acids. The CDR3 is CASIPTGSLSTEAFF. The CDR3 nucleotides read TGTGCCAGCATCCCCACGGGGTCATTGAGCACTGAAGCTTTCTTT.

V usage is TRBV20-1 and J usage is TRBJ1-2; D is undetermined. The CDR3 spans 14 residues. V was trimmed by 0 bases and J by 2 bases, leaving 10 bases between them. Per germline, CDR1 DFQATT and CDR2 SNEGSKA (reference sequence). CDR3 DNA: TGCAGTGCTAGAGATATGGTTTTGAACTATGGCTACACCTTC. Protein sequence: CSARDMVLNYGYTF.

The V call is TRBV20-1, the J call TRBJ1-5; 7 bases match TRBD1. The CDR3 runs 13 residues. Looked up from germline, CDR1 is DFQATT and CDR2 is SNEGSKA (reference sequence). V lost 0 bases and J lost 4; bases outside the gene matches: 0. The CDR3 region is CSARETGNQPQHF. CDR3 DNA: TGCAGTGCTAGAGAGACAGGGAATCAGCCCCAGCATTTT.

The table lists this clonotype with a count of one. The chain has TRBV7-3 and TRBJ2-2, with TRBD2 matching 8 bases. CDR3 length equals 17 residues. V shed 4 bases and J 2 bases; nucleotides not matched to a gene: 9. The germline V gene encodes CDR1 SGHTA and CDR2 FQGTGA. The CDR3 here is CASSSAGAGVNTGELFF. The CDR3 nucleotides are TGTGCCAGCAGCTCCGCGGGAGCGGGAGTTAACACCGGGGAGCTGTTTTTT.

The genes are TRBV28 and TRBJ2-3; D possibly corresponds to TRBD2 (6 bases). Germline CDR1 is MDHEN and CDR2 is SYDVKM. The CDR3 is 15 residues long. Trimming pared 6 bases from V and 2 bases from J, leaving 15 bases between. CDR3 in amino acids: CASRASVSFTDTQYF. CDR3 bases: TGTGCCAGCAGAGCTAGCGTTTCCTTCACAGATACGCAGTATTTT.

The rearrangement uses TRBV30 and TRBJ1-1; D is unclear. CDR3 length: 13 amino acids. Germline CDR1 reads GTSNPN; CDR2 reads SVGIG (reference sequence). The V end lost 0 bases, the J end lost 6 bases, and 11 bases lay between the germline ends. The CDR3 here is CAWSVRLMAEAFF. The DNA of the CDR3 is TGTGCCTGGAGTGTACGGTTGATGGCTGAAGCTTTCTTT.

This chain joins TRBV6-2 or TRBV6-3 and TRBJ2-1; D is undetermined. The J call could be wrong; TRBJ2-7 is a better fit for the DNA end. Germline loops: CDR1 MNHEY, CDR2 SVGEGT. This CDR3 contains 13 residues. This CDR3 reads CASSYTAFYEQYF. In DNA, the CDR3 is TGTGCCAGCAGTTATACGGCTTTCTACGAGCAGTACTTC.

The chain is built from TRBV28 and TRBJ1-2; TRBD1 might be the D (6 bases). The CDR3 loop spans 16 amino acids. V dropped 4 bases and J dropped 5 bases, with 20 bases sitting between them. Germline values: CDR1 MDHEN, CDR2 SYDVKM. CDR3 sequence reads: CASSSTKDRGGYGYTF. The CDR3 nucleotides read TGTGCCAGCAGTTCCACCAAGGACAGAGGGGGTTATGGCTACACCTTC.